This T cell receptor (beta chain) came from a study of Graves' ophthalmopathy and Graves' hyperthyroidism. Study-wide results and limits: Thyroid clonotypes that were expanded above 0.001 frequency mostly also appeared in blood.

Exclusion criteria comprised other autoimmune diseases, uncontrolled infections, pregnancy or lactation in patients. PBMCs originated in roughly 10 ml of fresh peripheral blood. For repertoire sequencing, the TCR beta CDR3 regions were amplified from RNA transcripts. RT-PCR in the first round used HTBI primers; a second-round multiplex PCR followed. Each CDR3 protein gets one entry after TCRdb re-called the multiplex PCR reads with MiXCR. The sample contains 200,000 to 300,000 distinct CDR3 sequences, roughly 50% of which appear only once. This clonotype came up a few times. Its antigen is not known. Germline CDR1 reads SGHAT; CDR2 reads FQNNGV. V lost 0 bases to trimming and J lost 2 bases, with 8 bases between them. The CDR3 consists of 15 residues.

Sequencing was performed on peripheral blood. This TCR was recovered from an adult man with Graves' ophthalmopathy. The rearrangement uses TRBV11-2 and TRBJ1-5; maybe TRBD1 (6 bases). CDR3: CASSLDGGRNQPQHF. In DNA, the CDR3 is TGTGCCAGCAGCTTAGATGGGGGGCGCAATCAGCCCCAGCATTTT.